These 12 T cell receptor beta chains share one sample of origin, sequenced in a study of blood T cell repertoires in COVID-19. Generated by immunoSEQ multiplex PCR, the TCRdb table keeps only in-frame clones and is missing some. The sample consists of a few hundred thousand clones, around nine tenths of them appearing once. The sample comprised PBMCs or T cells enriched from blood (not recorded which). The source of these receptors is a woman between 35 and 50 years old who had recovered from COVID-19.

The chain links TRBV7-3 to TRBJ2-5; 7 bases map to TRBD2. Germline values: CDR1 SGHTA, CDR2 FQGTGA. The CDR3 runs 15 residues. V lost 0 bases, J lost 5 bases, and 6 bases stayed unmatched. The CDR3 bases are TGTGCCAGCAGCTTAACGGGGAGGGCTCCGGAGACCCAGTACTTC. This encodes CASSLTGRAPETQYF.

The CDR3 is CASSSRYERELYTDTQYF. The CDR3 nucleotides read TGTGCCAGCAGTTCCCGGTATGAGCGGGAGTTGTACACAGATACGCAGTATTTT. The chain combines TRBV27 with TRBJ2-3; 8 bases match TRBD2. CDR1 and CDR2 from the germline V gene are MNHEY and SMNVEV (reference sequence). There are 18 residues in the CDR3. Losses at the gene ends were 4 bases for V and 2 bases for J; bases not matched to a gene: 14.

This chain connects TRBV4-3 to TRBJ1-1; D is unresolved. Germline CDR1 and CDR2: LGHNA and YSLEER. Trimming stripped 4 bases from V and 3 bases from J, with 12 bases between. The CDR3 contains 14 residues. Here the CDR3 DNA reads TGCGCCAGCAGCCCCGAGGCGGGATACACTGAAGCTTTCTTT. Translation: CASSPEAGYTEAFF.

The rearrangement links TRBV30 to TRBJ1-2; weak D call: TRBD1 (6 bases). This CDR3 comprises 13 residues. The germline CDR1 and CDR2 sequences are GTSNPN and SVGIG (reference sequence). The V end lost 5 bases, the J end lost 4 bases, and 14 bases lay between the germline ends. Here the CDR3 reads CAWSSGGPYGYTF. The CDR3 region has the DNA TGTGCCTGGTCGTCGGGGGGGCCCTATGGCTACACCTTC. Full variable domain (remainder filled in from reference TRBV30 and TRBJ1-2): SQTIHQWPATLVQPVGSPLSLECTVEGTSNPNLYWYRQAAGRGLQLLFYSVGIGQISSEVPQNLSASRPQDRQFILSSKKLLLSDSGFYLCAWSSGGPYGYTFGSGTRLTVV.

The chain couples TRBV19 to TRBJ2-5; 10 bases align to TRBD2. There are 15 residues in the CDR3. V dropped 2 bases and J dropped 5; count of bases not matched to a gene: 5. Germline CDR1 reads LNHDA; CDR2 reads SQIVND (reference sequence). Written as DNA, the CDR3 is TGTGCCAGTAGTATAATAGCGGGAGGAGGGGAGACCCAGTACTTC. Its protein product is CASSIIAGGGETQYF. The variable domain in full, completed from reference TRBV19 and TRBJ2-5, reads DGGITQSPKYLFRKEGQNVTLSCEQNLNHDAMYWYRQDPGQGLRLIYYSQIVNDFQKGDIAEGYSVSREKKESFPLTVTSAQKNPTAFYLCASSIIAGGGETQYFGPGTRLLVL.

The J gene is TRBJ2-7, the V gene TRBV7-6; 8 positions agree with TRBD1. The trim removed 5 bases at V and 2 bases at J, leaving 8 bases unmatched. The germline CDR1 and CDR2 sequences are SGHVS and FNYEAQ. The CDR3 runs to 15 residues. CDR3 DNA: TGTGCCAGCAGCCCCGAGACAGGGGTCGCCTACGAGCAGTACTTC. It encodes CASSPETGVAYEQYF.

The rearrangement uses TRBV19 and TRBJ2-7, with 7 bases lining up with TRBD1. After removal of 8 bases from V and 3 bases from J, the junction contained 7 bases not matched to a gene. Germline V gene lookup returns CDR1 LNHDA and CDR2 SQIVND (reference sequence). The CDR3 runs to 13 residues. CDR3 loop: CASGRDSRYEQYF. DNA of the CDR3: TGTGCCAGTGGACGGGACAGCCGCTACGAGCAGTACTTC. Using reference TRBV19 and TRBJ2-7 for the parts outside the CDR3, the full variable domain is DGGITQSPKYLFRKEGQNVTLSCEQNLNHDAMYWYRQDPGQGLRLIYYSQIVNDFQKGDIAEGYSVSREKKESFPLTVTSAQKNPTAFYLCASGRDSRYEQYFGPGTRLTVT.

This sequence joins TRBV29-1 and TRBJ1-4; D possibly corresponds to TRBD1 (5 bases). Germline V gives CDR1 SQVTM, CDR2 ANQGSEA. V was pared by 7 bases and J by 4 bases, with 16 bases between. This CDR3 contains 14 residues. The CDR3 spells CSAGGGISNEKLFF. The CDR3 DNA sequence: TGCAGCGCTGGGGGGGGGATTAGTAATGAAAAACTGTTTTTT.

The CDR3 is CASSYNRGSLNSATDTQYF. The CDR3 region has the DNA TGTGCCAGTAGTTACAACCGCGGGAGCCTTAACTCGGCCACAGATACGCAGTATTTT. The rearrangement links TRBV19 to TRBJ2-3; 7 positions match TRBD2. The length of the CDR3 is 19 residues. Trimming cost V 5 bases and J 2 bases; bases outside gene matches: 19. The germline V gene encodes CDR1 LNHDA and CDR2 SQIVND (reference sequence).

This sequence joins TRBV11-2 and TRBJ1-1; D ambiguous. The CDR3 has 13 amino acids. V was shortened by 3 bases and J by 6 bases, with 11 bases between the two germline ends. Looked up from germline, CDR1 is SGHAT and CDR2 is FQNNGV. In DNA form, the CDR3 reads TGTGCCAGCAGCTTTCCCGGGAGCCCTGAAGCTTTCTTT. Its translation is CASSFPGSPEAFF.

The CDR3 bases are TGTGCCAGCAGTTCTAGTTCTCGAATAGGAACTGAAGCTTTCTTT. It encodes CASSSSSRIGTEAFF. This rearrangement joins TRBV9 to TRBJ1-1, with no clear D. Trimming pared 5 bases from V and 5 bases from J, leaving 19 bases between. Germline CDR1 is SGDLS and CDR2 is YYNGEE. The CDR3 has 15 residues.

The chain has TRBV28 and TRBJ1-2, with TRBD1 matching over 9 bases. V shed 3 bases and J 8 bases; nucleotides not matched to a gene: 7. The germline CDR1 and CDR2 sequences are MDHEN and SYDVKM. The CDR3 runs to 14 residues. The CDR3 sequence is CASSFPGQGWGYTF. CDR3 DNA: TGTGCCAGCAGTTTTCCCGGACAGGGGTGGGGCTACACCTTC.